These T cell receptor beta chains were read from a single sample in a study of blood T cells in healthy people across ages. TCRdb redid the calling of the 5' RACE reads with MiXCR, one entry per CDR3 protein. The repertoire includes about 900,000 distinct CDR3 sequences, about 59% of them detected once, and about 27% sits in the top ten. What was sequenced was blood. The receptors here all came from a young man in good health. CDR3s include the opening cysteine and the closing phenylalanine or tryptophan. A D gene is named only where the DNA matches it firmly. Size tells how often a clone was seen (once, few, many) or the class of an expanded clone, and some rows leave it out.

V	D	size	J	DNA	CDR3
TRBV6-6	TRBD1	-	TRBJ2-7	TGTGCCAGCAGTTACTCCGGACAGGGGGCTGGTGGCGAGCAGTACTTC	CASSYSGQGAGGEQYF
TRBV7-9	TRBD1	-	TRBJ2-6	TGTGCCAGCAGCCAGATAAGGGGGCTAAGCTCTGGGGCCAACGTCCTGACTTTC	CASSQIRGLSSGANVLTF
TRBV3-1	TRBD1	once	TRBJ1-2	TGTGCCAGCAGCCATCGGGACAGAAACTATGGCTACACCTTC	CASSHRDRNYGYTF
TRBV29-1	TRBD1	-	TRBJ2-7	TGCAGCGTTATCCGGGGACAGTCGTCGGGCGAGCAGTACTTC	CSVIRGQSSGEQYF
TRBV6-6	TRBD1	many	TRBJ1-2	TGTGCCAGCAGTTATACGGACAGGGGCTATGGCTACACCTTC	CASSYTDRGYGYTF
TRBV4-3	TRBD1	-	TRBJ1-2	TGCGCCAGCAGCCAAGACTTCGCCAGGGGGGAGGACTATGGCTACACCTTC	CASSQDFARGEDYGYTF
TRBV7-2	TRBD2	-	TRBJ2-1	TGTGCCAGCAGCTCACCCGCAGGCGGGACTAACCACAACAATGAGCAGTTCTTC	CASSSPAGGTNHNNEQFF
TRBV27	TRBD1	-	TRBJ2-2	TGTGCCAGCAGTTTAAGGGCCGGGACAGGAGGGGAGCTGTTTTTT	CASSLRAGTGGELFF
TRBV7-2	TRBD1	-	TRBJ2-7	TGTGCCCGCAGCTTATTTCAGGGGGCCTACGAGCAGTACTTC	CARSLFQGAYEQYF
TRBV9	-	-	TRBJ2-3	TGTGCCAGCAAATCAGGGGCCGGCACAGATACGCAGTATTTT	CASKSGAGTDTQYF
TRBV9	TRBD1	-	TRBJ1-2	TGTGCCAGCAGCGGAGGGACAGGAGATACTAACTATGGCTACACCTTC	CASSGGTGDTNYGYTF
TRBV25-1	-	once	TRBJ1-1	TGTGCCAGCAGTGGGGAAGGGGAGAACACTGAAGCTTTCTTT	CASSGEGENTEAFF
TRBV27	-	-	TRBJ1-6	TGTGCCAGCAGTTTCGTATCCGGACGGCCCCTCCACTTT	CASSFVSGRPLHF
TRBV6-1	-	-	TRBJ1-5	TGTGCCAGCAGCCCCGACTCAGGGTCTCATAGCAATCAGCCCCAGCATTTT	CASSPDSGSHSNQPQHF
TRBV27	-	-	TRBJ2-7	TGTGCCAGCAGTTTGGTGGGGTCTAACCTCTACGAGCAGTACTTC	CASSLVGSNLYEQYF
TRBV3-1	-	-	TRBJ1-3	TGTGCCAGCAGCCAAGGGGGCCAGTCCACTTTTAGCTCTGGAAACACCATATATTTT	CASSQGGQSTFSSGNTIYF
TRBV20-1	TRBD2	-	TRBJ2-3	TGCAGTGCTAGTTATTGGCCTAGCGGGGGGGCATCAGATACGCAGTATTTT	CSASYWPSGGASDTQYF
TRBV7-2	-	-	TRBJ1-2	TGTGCCAGCAGCTTAGCCCGAAGGAGACCCTATGGCTACACCTTC	CASSLARRRPYGYTF
TRBV20-1	-	-	TRBJ2-7	TGCAGTGGAGGGCTAGCCGCCTACGAGCAGTACTTC	CSGGLAAYEQYF
TRBV4-2	TRBD2	many	TRBJ2-3	TGTGCCAGCAGTAGCGGGGGGGGGGTAACGGATACGCAGTATTTT	CASSSGGGVTDTQYF
TRBV6-2/TRBV6-3	-	-	TRBJ2-7	TGTGCCAGCAGTTCGACCCAGGCAGGGAGATACGAGCAGTACTTC	CASSSTQAGRYEQYF
TRBV15	TRBD1	-	TRBJ2-7	TGTGCCACCAGCAGAGATTCGGACAGGTCCTACGAGCAGTACTTC	CATSRDSDRSYEQYF